The sequence of this TCR beta chain was determined in a study of shared clonotypes between healthy human individuals. Naive-designated CD8 cells lacked CD45RO, were positively enriched for CCR7, and omitted terminally differentiated effector memory CD45RA+ cells. The CDR3 has 16 amino acids. V was trimmed by 4 bases and J by 0 bases, leaving 13 bases between them. CDR1 and CDR2 (germline): SGDLS, YYNGEE. Profiling relied on immunoSEQ multiplex PCR, and the TCRdb table lists in-frame clones only, not all of them. The top ten hold around 1.7% of the sample, which has roughly 2.1 million clones, about 93% seen once.

The receptor comes from a young man in good health. Some clones in this sample may be carry-over from other donors' samples. The sample comprised naive CD8+ T cells from PBMCs. V and J are TRBV9 and TRBJ2-2; D is perhaps TRBD1 (6 bases). The chain's CDR3 is CASSSRTDANTGELFF. The CDR3 bases are TGTGCCAGCAGCTCCCGGACAGACGCGAACACCGGGGAGCTGTTTTTT.